This TCR beta chain was retrieved from a study of patients and donors after allogeneic stem cell transplantation. J gave up 4 bases and V 5 bases, and 13 bases lay outside the gene matches. This CDR3 is built from 16 residues. Germline V CDR1 and CDR2: MDHEN, SYDVKM. A single record per CDR3 protein comes from TCRdb applying MiXCR to the RT-PCR reads. The sample has approximately 160,000 distinct CDR3 sequences, roughly 31% seen once. This clonotype was seen only a few times. The genes are TRBV28 and TRBJ1-1, with TRBD1 matching over 7 bases. The origin of this receptor is a human donor who was either an allogeneic HSCT recipient or a stem cell or donor lymphocyte infusion donor (not recorded which). It is not recorded whose cells these are; they may come from a transplant donor. The source material was blood, either unsorted or a sorted T cell fraction (not recorded which). CDR3 protein: CASSPPGGLRITEAFF. DNA for the CDR3: TGTGCCAGCAGTCCCCCAGGGGGACTACGGATCACTGAAGCTTTCTTT.